Following are 22 T cell receptor beta chains from one sample sequenced in a study of blood T cell repertoires in COVID-19. The protocol was immunoSEQ multiplex PCR, while the TCRdb copy is restricted to in-frame clones and leaves out a portion. The sample lists approximately 290,000 clones; around 89% were seen once. The material sequenced was peripheral blood. Source of these receptors: a man younger than 45 with acute or convalescent COVID-19.

The chain employs TRBV19 and TRBJ1-1; possibly TRBD1 for D (6 bases). Germline V gene lookup returns CDR1 LNHDA and CDR2 SQIVND (reference sequence). This CDR3 spans 12 amino acids. With 7 bases removed from V and 5 bases from J, the gap between germline ends came to 11 bases. As DNA, the CDR3 is TGTGCCAGTACCTTCAGGGGAACTGAAGCTTTCTTT. Its protein is CASTFRGTEAFF.

The chain combines TRBV3-1 (or the pseudogene TRBV3-2) with TRBJ1-1; tentative D call: TRBD1 (5 bases). This CDR3 is built from 18 residues. V was cut by 2 bases and J by 1 base, with 20 bases left in between. Germline V gene lookup returns CDR1 LGHDT and CDR2 YNNKEL (reference sequence). The CDR3 DNA reads as TGTGCCAGCAGCCAACGGGTTGGGTGGACACCACGGAACACTGAAGCTTTCTTT. Translating gives CASSQRVGWTPRNTEAFF.

This clone occurred once. This chain links TRBV7-2 with TRBJ1-2; 9 bases line up with TRBD1. Trimming removed 6 bases from V and 2 bases from J; junction bases left unmatched: 7. CDR1 SGHTA and CDR2 FQGNSA come from the germline V gene. This CDR3 contains 15 residues. CDR3 coding DNA: TGTGCCAGCAGTCCATTCGGGACAGGGAACTATGGCTACACCTTC. This sequence encodes CASSPFGTGNYGYTF. Together with reference TRBV7-2 and TRBJ1-2, the CDR3 gives the full variable domain: GAGVSQSPSNKVTEKGKDVELRCDPISGHTALYWYRQSLGQGLEFLIYFQGNSAPDKSGLPSDRFSAERTGGSVSTLTIQRTQQEDSAVYLCASSPFGTGNYGYTFGSGTRLTVV.

The rearrangement uses TRBV27 and TRBJ2-1; the match to TRBD2 covers 8 bases. The CDR3 has 14 amino acids. With 6 bases clipped from V and 5 bases from J, the junction kept 6 bases outside the gene matches. The germline V gene has CDR1 MNHEY and CDR2 SMNVEV (reference sequence). CDR3 bases: TGTGCCAGCAGACAAAGCGGGGGCAACAATGAGCAGTTCTTC. This encodes CASRQSGGNNEQFF.

This chain links TRBV5-1 with TRBJ2-3; D possibly corresponds to TRBD2 (5 bases). With 0 bases removed from V and 4 bases from J, the gap between germline ends came to 18 bases. The CDR3 runs 17 residues. Per germline, CDR1 SGHRS and CDR2 YFSETQ. The CDR3 bases are TGCGCCAGCAGCTTGGCCGCTAGCATATATTCCCCAGATACGCAGTATTTT. Its protein is CASSLAASIYSPDTQYF.

CDR3 amino acids: CASSLARTGGFYGYTF. CDR3 sequence (DNA): TGTGCCAGCAGCTTAGCGAGGACAGGGGGGTTCTATGGCTACACCTTC. The gene calls are TRBV7-8 and TRBJ1-2; the match to TRBD1 covers 10 bases. V dropped 0 bases and J dropped 4; count of bases not matched to a gene: 5. Germline V gives CDR1 SGHVS, CDR2 FQNEAQ. This CDR3 is built from 16 residues.

CDR3 in amino acids: CASRADRGPGNTIYF. In DNA form, the CDR3 reads TGTGCCAGCAGAGCGGACAGGGGGCCTGGAAACACCATATATTTT. V usage is TRBV27 and J usage is TRBJ1-3, with 11 bases identical to TRBD1. Germline CDR1 and CDR2: MNHEY and SMNVEV (reference sequence). This CDR3 has 15 amino acids. Unmatched junction bases numbered 3, after V lost 6 bases and J lost 2 bases.

The chain recombines TRBV7-9 with TRBJ1-5; the D is unclear. The germline V gene encodes CDR1 SEHNR and CDR2 FQNEAQ (reference sequence). The CDR3 has 13 amino acids. V was clipped by 1 base and J by 4 bases, with 5 bases between them. CDR3: CASSLGTNQPQHF. The CDR3 nucleotides read TGTGCCAGCAGCTTAGGCACAAATCAGCCCCAGCATTTT.

The J gene is TRBJ1-2, the V gene TRBV11-2; 9 nucleotides match TRBD1. Unmatched junction bases numbered 0, after V lost 0 bases and J lost 1 base. The CDR3 is 15 amino acids. Germline CDR1 is SGHAT and CDR2 is FQNNGV. The CDR3 DNA follows: TGTGCCAGCAGCTTAGAGGGACAGGGTAACTATGGCTACACCTTC. Translated: CASSLEGQGNYGYTF.

This clone was seen just once. The genes are TRBV2 and TRBJ2-3; 7 bases are a match to TRBD1. The V gene's germline CDR1 is SNHLY and CDR2 FYNNEI. CDR3 size: 17 residues. The trim removed 5 bases at V and 2 bases at J, leaving 13 bases unmatched. In nucleotides, the CDR3 is TGTGCCAGCAGTCTCCCGGCCGGGACAGAATACACAGATACGCAGTATTTT. It yields the protein CASSLPAGTEYTDTQYF.

The chain carries TRBV3-1 (or the pseudogene TRBV3-2) and TRBJ1-6; D is possibly TRBD1 (6 bases). Germline assignment: CDR1 LGHDT and CDR2 YNNKEL (reference sequence). CDR3 length: 15 residues. V was cut by 2 bases and J by 10 bases, with 15 bases left in between. The CDR3: CASSQFTGRLSPLHF. The DNA for the CDR3 is TGTGCCAGCAGCCAATTCACAGGGAGACTCTCACCCCTCCACTTT.

The chain is built from TRBV5-5 and TRBJ1-1; D unclear. V lost 0 bases, J lost 1 base, and 7 bases lay in between. The CDR3 sequence is 14 residues long. Per germline, CDR1 SGHKS and CDR2 YYEKEE (reference sequence). CDR3 DNA sequence: TGTGCCAGCAGCTTGGGAGTTCCGAACACTGAAGCTTTCTTT. Translated, it gives CASSLGVPNTEAFF.

This clone has a single count. This chain uses TRBV10-3 with TRBJ1-1, with no clear D. V lost 2 bases to trimming and J lost 7 bases, with 5 bases between them. Germline CDR1 reads ENHRY; CDR2 reads SYGVKD. CDR3 size: 11 residues. The CDR3 sequence is CAISETNEAFF. The CDR3 coding sequence is TGTGCCATCAGTGAGACTAATGAAGCTTTCTTT.

This chain's CDR3 is CASSRGGFDTEAFF. The CDR3 DNA is TGTGCCAGCAGCCGGGGGGGCTTTGACACTGAAGCTTTCTTT. The rearrangement joins TRBV5-6 to TRBJ1-1; weak D call: TRBD1 (6 bases). Germline V gene lookup returns CDR1 SGHDT and CDR2 YYEEEE. CDR3 length: 14 residues. The V end lost 4 bases, the J end lost 3 bases, and 13 bases lay between the germline ends.

The genes are TRBV18 and TRBJ2-7, with 10 bases matching TRBD1. J lost 6 bases, V lost 2 bases, and 1 base had no gene match. Germline CDR1 KGHSH, CDR2 LQKENI. The CDR3 loop spans 13 amino acids. CDR3 coding DNA: TGTGCCAGCTCACCAGACAGGGGGCTCGAGCAGTACTTC. It translates to CASSPDRGLEQYF.

This rearrangement joins TRBV27 to TRBJ1-2; no clear D. The ends were cut back, 3 bases at V and 1 base at J, with 12 bases in the middle. CDR3 length: 15 residues. Germline CDR1 and CDR2: MNHEY and SMNVEV (reference sequence). The CDR3 loop is CASSFEYGYNYGYTF. CDR3 nucleotides: TGTGCCAGCAGTTTCGAGTATGGTTATAACTATGGCTACACCTTC.

This sequence joins TRBV7-9 and TRBJ2-7; TRBD2 matches at 14 bases. The CDR3 runs to 14 residues. J lost 8 bases, V lost 3 bases, and 3 bases had no gene match. Germline V lookup: CDR1 SEHNR, CDR2 FQNEAQ (reference sequence). The CDR3 is CASSFGTSGRKQYF. DNA of the CDR3: TGTGCCAGCAGCTTCGGGACTAGCGGGAGAAAGCAGTACTTC.

This clone was counted a few times. The chain recombines TRBV28 with TRBJ1-2; D is unclear. The V and J ends lost 6 bases and 4 bases respectively, with 18 bases between them. Germline V lookup: CDR1 MDHEN, CDR2 SYDVKM. This CDR3 is 15 amino acids long. CDR3 sequence: CASSSHTLAVYGYTF. The CDR3 DNA sequence: TGTGCCAGCAGCTCACATACCCTCGCGGTCTATGGCTACACCTTC.

This clone occurred once. The chain recombines TRBV5-5 with TRBJ2-5, with unresolved D. Trimming removed 1 base from V and 0 bases from J, with 16 bases in between. This CDR3 has 17 amino acids. Per germline, CDR1 SGHKS and CDR2 YYEKEE (reference sequence). CDR3 in DNA: TGTGCCAGCAGCTTGCGGTACCCCTCCAGGTACCAAGAGACCCAGTACTTC. As protein: CASSLRYPSRYQETQYF.

The chain joins TRBV29-1 to TRBJ2-1; D gene ambiguous. The germline CDR1 and CDR2 sequences are SQVTM and ANQGSEA. Trimming took off 3 bases at V and 5 bases at J, with 11 bases between the two ends. CDR3 length: 13 amino acids. The CDR3 loop reads CSVEFGFDNEQFF. The CDR3 bases are TGCAGCGTTGAGTTCGGTTTCGACAATGAGCAGTTCTTC.

This clone was recorded only once. This chain uses TRBV6-5 with TRBJ2-5; TRBD1 matches at 8 bases. CDR3 length: 14 amino acids. V trimming: 4 bases; J trimming: 5 bases; junction bases outside the gene matches: 6. Germline CDR1 MNHEY, CDR2 SVGAGI. CDR3 coding DNA: TGTGCCAGCAGTTCCGGACAGGGTATTGAGACCCAGTACTTC. Protein sequence: CASSSGQGIETQYF.

V is TRBV28 and J is TRBJ1-5; 8 positions match TRBD1. CDR1 and CDR2 (germline): MDHEN, SYDVKM. The junction had 4 bases not matched to a gene; V was cut back by 8 bases and J by 4 bases. CDR3 length equals 13 residues. This CDR3 is CASRDRINQPQHF. In DNA form, the CDR3 reads TGTGCCAGCCGGGACAGGATTAATCAGCCCCAGCATTTT.